The clone carrying this T cell receptor (beta chain) has ten or more counts. TCRdb reprocessed the reads via MiXCR and lists one record per CDR3 protein. This sample yields roughly 140,000 distinct CDR3 sequences, of which around 24% are seen a single time; approximately 11% belongs to the top ten. This record comes from a study of T cell repertoires in cytomegalovirus infection. Study details: Both CMV infection and a matching HLA type were indicated by public TCR beta signatures.

Trimming took off 1 base at V and 1 base at J, with 8 bases between the two ends. The CDR3 runs to 15 residues. This chain connects TRBV12-3 or TRBV12-4 to TRBJ1-5, with no clear D. The clonotype was recovered from a human donor in good health (CMV status not recorded). Some clones in this sample may be carry-over from other donors' samples. Sequenced material: PBMCs. The CDR3 DNA sequence: TGTGCCAGCAGTTTAGGGGATATGAGCAATCAGCCCCAGCATTTT. It is translated as CASSLGDMSNQPQHF.